This paragraph reports one T cell receptor (beta chain). The data were taken from a study of glioma-infiltrating T cells after dendritic cell vaccination. TCRB CDR3 was amplified from 2 ug genomic DNA or less. The protocol was immunoSEQ multiplex PCR, while the TCRdb copy is restricted to in-frame clones and leaves out a portion. The data contain about 67,000 clones, about 86% of them singletons. Patients had residual fresh-frozen tumor tissue and more than two years of survival data. This specimen was blood, taken before dendritic cell vaccination. This clonotype originated in a human donor with glioblastoma.

CDR3 in DNA: TGTGCCAGCAGTACTAGCGGGGGGTTGGCAGATACGCAGTATTTT. It yields the protein CASSTSGGLADTQYF. The J gene is TRBJ2-3, the V gene TRBV2; 12 bases agree with TRBD2. Unmatched junction bases numbered 4, after V lost 5 bases and J lost 4 bases. The CDR3 has 15 residues. CDR1 and CDR2 (germline): SNHLY, FYNNEI.